A single sample gave rise to the 20 T cell receptor beta chains below, sequenced in a study of OX40 agonist ivuxolimab in advanced cancers. Some clones are missing from TCRdb's copy, which holds only in-frame ones; the method was immunoSEQ multiplex PCR. The sample lists 56,000 or so clones, roughly 85% occurring once. The sequences come from CD4+ or CD8+ T cells sorted from blood, collected in a trial of the OX40 agonist ivuxolimab. These receptor sequences come from an adult with an advanced solid tumor such as melanoma, head and neck, liver or kidney cancer.

This chain connects TRBV23-1 to TRBJ2-7; no definite D call. TRBV23-1 is known as an ORF, though its function is uncertain. The CDR3 loop spans 16 amino acids. The V end lost 3 bases, the J end lost 3 bases, and 18 bases lay between the germline ends. This CDR3 is CASSHSVDGLCYEQYF. CDR3 DNA: TGCGCCAGCAGTCATTCAGTGGACGGCCTTTGCTACGAGCAGTACTTC.

This clone was seen once. The rearrangement uses TRBV6-5 and TRBJ1-2; tentative D call: TRBD1 (6 bases). Looked up from germline, CDR1 is MNHEY and CDR2 is SVGAGI. Trimming removed 2 bases from V and 7 bases from J, with 20 bases in between. This CDR3 comprises 16 residues. CDR3 protein: CASSYPLPAGVFGYTF. As DNA, the CDR3 is TGTGCCAGCAGTTACCCCCTCCCCGCAGGGGTCTTTGGCTACACCTTC.

This clone was seen a few times. The chain couples TRBV7-8 to TRBJ1-6; no clear D gene. The CDR3 runs to 14 residues. The germline V and J ends were trimmed by 5 bases and 7 bases, with 12 bases remaining between them. Per the germline V gene, CDR1 is SGHVS and CDR2 is FQNEAQ. CDR3 nucleotide sequence: TGTGCCAGCAGCACCCGAGCGTGGAATTCACCCCTCCACTTT. This encodes CASSTRAWNSPLHF.

This clone was counted a few times. The chain uses TRBV4-3 and TRBJ2-3, with 9 bases aligning to TRBD2. V gave up 0 bases and J gave up 1 base; unmatched junction bases: 2. The CDR3 consists of 16 residues. Per the germline V gene, CDR1 is LGHNA and CDR2 is YSLEER. CDR3 loop: CASSQEASGGTDTQYF. CDR3 nucleotides: TGCGCCAGCAGCCAAGAAGCTAGCGGGGGCACAGATACGCAGTATTTT.

The CDR3: CASSLAGSGEPDTQYF. Written as DNA, the CDR3 is TGCGCCAGCAGCTTGGCGGGTAGCGGGGAACCAGATACGCAGTATTTT. The V call is TRBV5-1, the J call TRBJ2-3; the match to TRBD2 covers 8 bases. Germline CDR1 reads SGHRS; CDR2 reads YFSETQ. This CDR3 comprises 16 residues. V shed 0 bases and J 4 bases; nucleotides not matched to a gene: 7.

The rearrangement links TRBV30 to TRBJ2-3, with TRBD2 matching 7 bases. V dropped 5 bases and J dropped 2; count of bases not matched to a gene: 10. The CDR3 consists of 15 residues. CDR1 is GTSNPN, CDR2 SVGIG, per germline (reference sequence). The CDR3 DNA follows: TGTGCCTGGTCCTCCCTAGCGGCCGTCACAGATACGCAGTATTTT. It specifies CAWSSLAAVTDTQYF. Combining the CDR3 with reference TRBV30 and TRBJ2-3 gives the whole variable domain SQTIHQWPATLVQPVGSPLSLECTVEGTSNPNLYWYRQAAGRGLQLLFYSVGIGQISSEVPQNLSASRPQDRQFILSSKKLLLSDSGFYLCAWSSLAAVTDTQYFGPGTRLTVL.

The gene calls are TRBV7-6 and TRBJ1-4, with 7 bases matching TRBD1. The CDR3 spans 14 residues. Trimming removed 6 bases from V and 4 bases from J; junction bases left unmatched: 5. Germline V gene data show CDR1 as SGHVS and CDR2 as FNYEAQ. In nucleotides, the CDR3 is TGTGCCAGCAGTCTCCGGGACAGTAATGAAAAACTGTTTTTT. This gives the protein CASSLRDSNEKLFF.

This clone was found a few times. The rearrangement uses TRBV4-2 and TRBJ1-5; D is perhaps TRBD1 (6 bases). The ends were cut back, 0 bases at V and 7 bases at J, with 13 bases in the middle. Germline V gives CDR1 LGHNA, CDR2 YNFKEQ. The CDR3 is 15 amino acids. CDR3: CASSQDGGGEQPQHF. The CDR3, as DNA: TGTGCCAGCAGCCAAGATGGAGGGGGGGAACAGCCCCAGCATTTT.

V usage is TRBV18 and J usage is TRBJ1-2; D gene ambiguous. Trimming left V 3 bases short and J 4 bases short, with 12 bases between. The germline gives CDR1 KGHSH, CDR2 LQKENI. The CDR3 is 14 amino acids. The CDR3 nucleotides are TGTGCCAGCTCACCCCCCAGCTTCTTCTATGGCTACACCTTC. This sequence encodes CASSPPSFFYGYTF.

This clone occurred a few times. This chain connects TRBV19 to TRBJ2-2; D perhaps matches TRBD2 (5 bases). CDR3 length: 16 amino acids. V gave up 10 bases and J gave up 4 bases, with 22 bases separating them. Germline V gives CDR1 LNHDA, CDR2 SQIVND (reference sequence). The DNA of the CDR3 is TGTGCCACCTACGGTTGGTTCGAGGGAACCACCGGGGAGCTGTTTTTT. Residues: CATYGWFEGTTGELFF. Together with reference TRBV19 and TRBJ2-2, the CDR3 gives the full variable domain: DGGITQSPKYLFRKEGQNVTLSCEQNLNHDAMYWYRQDPGQGLRLIYYSQIVNDFQKGDIAEGYSVSREKKESFPLTVTSAQKNPTAFYLCATYGWFEGTTGELFFGEGSRLTVL.

This chain uses TRBV6-5 with TRBJ2-7, with a weak D call TRBD2 (7 bases). This CDR3 has 15 residues. The V and J ends lost 6 bases and 4 bases respectively, with 19 bases between them. Germline V gene lookup returns CDR1 MNHEY and CDR2 SVGAGI. Here the CDR3 DNA reads TGTGCCAGCAGCCTGGTGGGGGGGGCGGAATACGAGCAGTACTTC. Protein: CASSLVGGAEYEQYF.

The rearrangement uses TRBV2 and TRBJ2-7; maybe TRBD2 (6 bases). The length of the CDR3 is 15 residues. V lost 4 bases to trimming and J lost 2 bases, with 15 bases between them. Germline V gene sequence: CDR1 SNHLY, CDR2 FYNNEI. CDR3 sequence reads: CASSGRPGSPYEQYF. The CDR3 nucleotides are TGTGCCAGCAGTGGGCGCCCCGGGAGCCCCTACGAGCAGTACTTC. Full variable domain (outside the CDR3, taken from reference TRBV2 and TRBJ2-7): EPEVTQTPSHQVTQMGQEVILRCVPISNHLYFYWYRQILGQKVEFLVSFYNNEISEKSEIFDDQFSVERPDGSNFTLKIRSTKLEDSAMYFCASSGRPGSPYEQYFGPGTRLTVT.

V usage is TRBV28 and J usage is TRBJ2-7; TRBD2 agrees at 14 bases. This CDR3 contains 15 residues. With 6 bases clipped from V and 3 bases from J, the junction kept 4 bases outside the gene matches. Germline lookup yields CDR1 MDHEN and CDR2 SYDVKM. The CDR3 protein is CASSPGTSGGYEQYF. Here the CDR3 DNA reads TGTGCCAGCAGCCCCGGGACTAGCGGGGGCTACGAGCAGTACTTC.

The chain combines TRBV5-5 with TRBJ2-7; D tentatively reads TRBD1 or TRBD2 (5 bases each). The germline gives CDR1 SGHKS, CDR2 YYEKEE (reference sequence). V was trimmed by 4 bases and J by 3 bases, leaving 11 bases between them. This CDR3 is built from 13 residues. The CDR3: CASSRDPDYEQYF. The DNA of the CDR3 is TGTGCCAGCAGCCGGGACCCGGACTACGAGCAGTACTTC.

V and J are TRBV29-1 and TRBJ1-4; TRBD1 might be the D (5 bases). The CDR3 has 12 amino acids. The V gene lost 7 bases and the J gene lost 6 bases, with 12 bases spanning the gap. Germline V gene data show CDR1 as SQVTM and CDR2 as ANQGSEA. CDR3 amino acids: CSGRDVDEKLFF. The CDR3 DNA reads TGCAGCGGGCGGGACGTGGATGAAAAACTGTTTTTT.

This clone was seen more than once but under ten times. CDR3 sequence reads: CASSAPYEQYF. The CDR3 DNA sequence: TGTGCCAGCAGCGCGCCCTACGAGCAGTACTTC. The J gene is TRBJ2-7, the V gene TRBV11-2; D remains ambiguous. V shed 5 bases and J shed 2 bases, with 4 bases lying between them. The CDR3 runs to 11 residues. The V gene's germline CDR1 is SGHAT and CDR2 FQNNGV.

This clone is termed medium-sized. CDR3 sequence: CASSLGHSSYNSPLHF. The CDR3 bases are TGTGCCAGCAGCTTGGGACATAGCTCCTATAATTCACCCCTCCACTTT. The chain links TRBV5-4 to TRBJ1-6; D is unresolved. Deletions cut 0 bases from V and 0 bases from J, with 7 bases between. Germline CDR1 and CDR2: SGHNT and YYREEE (reference sequence). The CDR3 length is 16 residues.

About this clone: At one end the junction does not follow the germline gene, possibly because of a read error. The chain has TRBV7-9 and TRBJ2-7, with 11 nucleotides matching TRBD2. Germline values: CDR1 SEHNR, CDR2 FQNEAQ (reference sequence). The CDR3 extends over 15 amino acids. The CDR3 region has the DNA TGTGCCAGCACCCCAAAACTAGCGGGGGTGTACGAGCAGCACTTC. It is translated as CASTPKLAGVYEQHF. Combining the CDR3 with reference TRBV7-9 and TRBJ2-7 gives the whole variable domain DTGVSQNPRHKITKRGQNVTFRCDPISEHNRLYWYRQTLGQGPEFLTYFQNEAQLEKSRLLSDRFSAERPKGSFSTLEIQRTEQGDSAMYLCASTPKLAGVYEQHFGPGTRLTVT.

Worth noting for this clone: Other nucleotide sequences from this sample produce the same CDR3. The CDR3 reads CSVEEQATGALFF. The CDR3, as DNA: TGCAGCGTTGAAGAGCAGGCTACAGGGGCACTGTTTTTT. The chain combines TRBV29-1 with TRBJ1-4; TRBD1 matches 7 bases. Germline V gene data show CDR1 as SQVTM and CDR2 as ANQGSEA. V was pared by 0 bases and J by 13 bases, with 8 bases of the junction left unmatched. The CDR3 is made up of 13 amino acids. Full variable domain (rest looked up from reference TRBV29-1 and TRBJ1-4): SAVISQKPSRDICQRGTSLTIQCQVDSQVTMMFWYRQQPGQSLTLIATANQGSEATYESGFVIDKFPISRPNLTFSTLTVSNMSPEDSSIYLCSVEEQATGALFFGSGTQLSVL.

The rearrangement joins TRBV7-9 to TRBJ1-6, with TRBD1 as a possible D gene (6 bases). Germline CDR1 SEHNR, CDR2 FQNEAQ (reference sequence). CDR3 size: 14 residues. Trimming cost V 6 bases and J 7 bases, with 13 bases left between them. For the CDR3, the DNA is TGTGCCAGCAGGTCAGGGGTCGTGAATTCACCCCTCCACTTT. Protein: CASRSGVVNSPLHF.